This TCR beta chain derives from a study of patients and donors after allogeneic stem cell transplantation. This clonotype was counted a few times. This CDR3 has 14 residues. V was pared by 1 base and J by 1 base, with 8 bases between. TCRdb re-called the RT-PCR reads with MiXCR, one entry per CDR3 protein. The repertoire holds some 880,000 distinct CDR3 sequences, with more than 15% as singletons. The source of this sequence is a human donor who was either an allogeneic HSCT recipient or a stem cell or donor lymphocyte infusion donor (not recorded which). It is not recorded whose cells these are; they may come from a transplant donor. The sample was blood, either unsorted or a sorted T cell fraction (not recorded which). The rearrangement links TRBV12-3 or TRBV12-4 to TRBJ2-7; D unclear. The CDR3 loop is CASSLEHRSYEQYF. Written as DNA, the CDR3 is TGTGCCAGCAGTTTAGAGCACCGATCCTACGAGCAGTACTTC.